This TCR beta chain was identified in a study of T cells in Graves' hyperthyroidism and ophthalmopathy. Findings and caveats of the study: Researchers found most expanded thyroid clonotypes above 0.001 in blood as well. Ophthalmopathy and stable hyperthyroidism were separated by a 13 V-J model.

Trimming stripped 7 bases from V and 0 bases from J, with 15 bases between. This CDR3 is built from 15 residues. Per germline, CDR1 MDHEN and CDR2 SYDVKM. Using around 10 ml of fresh peripheral blood, PBMCs were prepared. TCR beta CDR3 regions were amplified from RNA. With the HTBI primer set, the TCR CDR3 went through a first round of RT-PCR. Each CDR3 protein gets one entry after TCRdb re-called the multiplex PCR reads with MiXCR. This table has about 350,000 distinct CDR3 sequences, about a sixth appearing once. This clonotype has a count of ten or more. The antigen is unknown. This sequence joins TRBV28 and TRBJ2-5; TRBD2 might be the D (6 bases). The source of this sequence is a middle-aged woman with Graves' ophthalmopathy. What was sequenced was blood. CDR3 amino acids: CASTRGKTYQETQYF. CDR3 sequence (DNA): TGTGCCAGCACTCGGGGGAAAACATACCAAGAGACCCAGTACTTC.